This T cell receptor (beta chain) derives from a study of OX40 agonist ivuxolimab in advanced cancers. Study-level information: Hepatocellular carcinoma, melanoma, renal cell or head and neck cancer was diagnosed in the dose-escalation patients. People who had prior anti-PD-1, anti-PD-L1 or anti-CTLA-4 therapy could take part, and approximately 44% had some.

Comment on this clone: Its cognate antigen is unknown.

Study findings and constraints: At 0.1 to 3.0 mg/kg, CD4+ and CD8+ blood T cells expanded clonally by week 6.

Here immunoSEQ multiplex PCR was the method, and the copy in TCRdb shows in-frame clones only, minus some. The sample includes around 85,000 clones, roughly nine tenths of them seen just once. CDR3 length equals 17 residues. V trimming: 0 bases; J trimming: 4 bases; junction bases outside the gene matches: 8. Germline CDR1 and CDR2: LGHNA and YNFKEQ. Blood sampling was done at baseline, cycle 4 day 1, and cycle 7 day 1. The source was CD4+ or CD8+ T cells sorted from blood, collected in a trial of the OX40 agonist ivuxolimab. The TCR sequence derives from an adult with an advanced solid tumor such as melanoma, head and neck, liver or kidney cancer. The chain links TRBV4-2 to TRBJ2-5, with 10 bases lining up with TRBD2. The CDR3 protein is CASSQEGAGGLVETQYF. CDR3 DNA: TGTGCCAGCAGCCAAGAGGGAGCGGGGGGGCTGGTAGAGACCCAGTACTTC.